The following is a TCR beta chain sequence with its context. The antigen is not known. This entry belongs to a study of post-analysis software for immune sequencing data. General study results and limits: Samples sharing a preparation batch grouped tightly together when assessed by F measure.

Sequencing libraries made from TCR beta cDNA carried unique molecular identifiers. TCRdb passed the PCR reads through MiXCR, listing each CDR3 protein once. Of roughly 730,000 distinct CDR3 sequences listed, 25% to 30% are singletons. Sequencing used blood. This TCR was recovered from a girl between 10 and 17 years old with multiple sclerosis.

The CDR3 loop is CASSYPSGIGDEQFF. The CDR3 DNA follows: TGTGCCAGCAGTTACCCTAGCGGGATCGGCGATGAGCAGTTCTTC. The chain recombines TRBV6-2 or TRBV6-3 with TRBJ2-1, with 9 bases lining up with TRBD2. The CDR3 runs 15 residues. Germline CDR1 is MNHEY and CDR2 is SVGEGT. The V and J ends lost 2 bases and 8 bases, in that order; junction bases with no gene match: 7.